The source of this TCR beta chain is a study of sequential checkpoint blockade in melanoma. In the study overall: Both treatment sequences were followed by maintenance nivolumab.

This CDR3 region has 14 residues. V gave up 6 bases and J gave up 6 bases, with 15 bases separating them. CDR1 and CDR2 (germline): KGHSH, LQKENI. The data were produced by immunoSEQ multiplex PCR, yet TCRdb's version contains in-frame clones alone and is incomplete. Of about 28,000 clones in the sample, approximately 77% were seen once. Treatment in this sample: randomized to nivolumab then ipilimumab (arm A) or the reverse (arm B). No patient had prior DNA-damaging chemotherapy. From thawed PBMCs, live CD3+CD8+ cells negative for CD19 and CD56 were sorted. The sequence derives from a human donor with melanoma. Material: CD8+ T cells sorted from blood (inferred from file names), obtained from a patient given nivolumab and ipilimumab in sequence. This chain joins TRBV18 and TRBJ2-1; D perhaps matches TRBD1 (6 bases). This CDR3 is CASSPGHTTNEQFF. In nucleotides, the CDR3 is TGTGCCAGCTCCCCGGGACACACTACCAATGAGCAGTTCTTC.